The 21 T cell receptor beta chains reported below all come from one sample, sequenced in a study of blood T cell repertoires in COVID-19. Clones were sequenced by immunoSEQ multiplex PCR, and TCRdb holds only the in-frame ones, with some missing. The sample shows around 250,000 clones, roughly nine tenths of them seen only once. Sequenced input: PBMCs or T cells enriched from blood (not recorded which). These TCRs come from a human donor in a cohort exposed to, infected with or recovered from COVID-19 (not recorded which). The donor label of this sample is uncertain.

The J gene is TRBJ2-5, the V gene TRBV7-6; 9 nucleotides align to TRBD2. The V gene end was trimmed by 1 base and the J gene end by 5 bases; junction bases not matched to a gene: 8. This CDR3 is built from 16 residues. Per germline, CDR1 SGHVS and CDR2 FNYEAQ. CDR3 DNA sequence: TGTGCCAGCAGCTTAGGTCGCGGGGGGGCCGCGGAGACCCAGTACTTC. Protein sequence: CASSLGRGGAAETQYF.

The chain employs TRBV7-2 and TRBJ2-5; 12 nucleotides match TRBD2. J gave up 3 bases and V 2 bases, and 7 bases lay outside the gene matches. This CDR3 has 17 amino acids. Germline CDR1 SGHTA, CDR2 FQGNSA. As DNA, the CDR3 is TGTGCCAGCAGCTTACTAGCGGGGGGGCCAGTGAAAGAGACCCAGTACTTC. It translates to CASSLLAGGPVKETQYF.

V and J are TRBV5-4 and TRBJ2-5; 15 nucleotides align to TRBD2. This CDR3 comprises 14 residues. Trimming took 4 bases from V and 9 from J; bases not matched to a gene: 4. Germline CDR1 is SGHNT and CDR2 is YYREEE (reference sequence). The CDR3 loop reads CASSPRTSGGAQYF. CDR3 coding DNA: TGTGCCAGCAGCCCGCGGACTAGCGGGGGGGCCCAGTACTTC.

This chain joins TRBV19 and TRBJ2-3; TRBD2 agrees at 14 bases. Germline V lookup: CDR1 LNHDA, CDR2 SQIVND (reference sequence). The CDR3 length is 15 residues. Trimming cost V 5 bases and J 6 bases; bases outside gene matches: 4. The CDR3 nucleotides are TGTGCCAGTAGTTGGACTAGCGGGGGGTGGGATACGCAGTATTTT. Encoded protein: CASSWTSGGWDTQYF.

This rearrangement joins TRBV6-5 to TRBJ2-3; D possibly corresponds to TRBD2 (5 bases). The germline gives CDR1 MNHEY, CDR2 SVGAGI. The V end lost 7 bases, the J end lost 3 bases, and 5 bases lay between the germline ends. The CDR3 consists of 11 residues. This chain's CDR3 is CASTGTDTQYF. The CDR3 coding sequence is TGTGCCAGCACGGGGACAGATACGCAGTATTTT.

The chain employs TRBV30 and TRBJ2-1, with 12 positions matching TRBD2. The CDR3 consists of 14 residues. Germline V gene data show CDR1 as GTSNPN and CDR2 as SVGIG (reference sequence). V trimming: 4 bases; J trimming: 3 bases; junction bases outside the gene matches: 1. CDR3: CAWTGLAGYNEQFF. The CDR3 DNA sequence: TGTGCCTGGACGGGACTAGCGGGCTACAATGAGCAGTTCTTC. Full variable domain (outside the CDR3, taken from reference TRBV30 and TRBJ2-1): SQTIHQWPATLVQPVGSPLSLECTVEGTSNPNLYWYRQAAGRGLQLLFYSVGIGQISSEVPQNLSASRPQDRQFILSSKKLLLSDSGFYLCAWTGLAGYNEQFFGPGTRLTVL.

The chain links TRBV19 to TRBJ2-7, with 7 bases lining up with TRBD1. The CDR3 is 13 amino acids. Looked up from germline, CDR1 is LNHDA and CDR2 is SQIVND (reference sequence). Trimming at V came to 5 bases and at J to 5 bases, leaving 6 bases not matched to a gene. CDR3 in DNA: TGTGCCAGTAGTGGGGGACAGTTGCACGAGCAGTACTTC. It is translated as CASSGGQLHEQYF.

CDR3 protein: CATSQDYGYTF. The CDR3 nucleotides are TGTGCCACCAGTCAGGACTATGGCTACACCTTC. The chain links TRBV5-4 to TRBJ1-2; D call uncertain. Germline V CDR1 and CDR2: SGHNT, YYREEE (reference sequence). V lost 9 bases, J lost 3 bases, and 9 bases lay in between. This CDR3 is built from 11 residues.

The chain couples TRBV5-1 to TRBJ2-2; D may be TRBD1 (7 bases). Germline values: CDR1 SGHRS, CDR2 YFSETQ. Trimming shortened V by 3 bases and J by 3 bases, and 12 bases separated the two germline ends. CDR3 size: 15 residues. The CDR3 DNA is TGCGCCAGCAGCTCTACCAGGGGGGACACCGGGGAGCTGTTTTTT. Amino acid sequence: CASSSTRGDTGELFF.

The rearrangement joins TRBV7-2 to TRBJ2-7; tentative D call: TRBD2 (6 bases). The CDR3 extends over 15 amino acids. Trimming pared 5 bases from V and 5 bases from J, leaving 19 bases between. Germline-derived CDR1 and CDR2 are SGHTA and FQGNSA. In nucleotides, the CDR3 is TGTGCCAGCAGCCCGATGGAGGGGTGGACCCACGAGCAGTACTTC. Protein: CASSPMEGWTHEQYF. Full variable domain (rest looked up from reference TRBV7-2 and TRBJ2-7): GAGVSQSPSNKVTEKGKDVELRCDPISGHTALYWYRQSLGQGLEFLIYFQGNSAPDKSGLPSDRFSAERTGGSVSTLTIQRTQQEDSAVYLCASSPMEGWTHEQYFGPGTRLTVT.

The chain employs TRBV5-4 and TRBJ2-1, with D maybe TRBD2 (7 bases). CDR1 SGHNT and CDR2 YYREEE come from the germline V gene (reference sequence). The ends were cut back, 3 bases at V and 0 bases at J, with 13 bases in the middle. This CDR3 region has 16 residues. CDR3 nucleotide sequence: TGTGCCAGCAGCTGGGACGGGGGGCCCTCCTACAATGAGCAGTTCTTC. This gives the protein CASSWDGGPSYNEQFF. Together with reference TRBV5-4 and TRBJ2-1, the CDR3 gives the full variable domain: ETGVTQSPTHLIKTRGQQVTLRCSSQSGHNTVSWYQQALGQGPQFIFQYYREEENGRGNFPPRFSGLQFPNYSSELNVNALELDDSALYLCASSWDGGPSYNEQFFGPGTRLTVL.

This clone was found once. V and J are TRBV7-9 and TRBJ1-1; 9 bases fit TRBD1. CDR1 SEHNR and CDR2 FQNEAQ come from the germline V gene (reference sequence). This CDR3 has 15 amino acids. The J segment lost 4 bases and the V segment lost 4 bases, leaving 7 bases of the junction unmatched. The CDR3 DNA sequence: TGTGCCAGCAGCTCGGGACAGGGCGAAGGCACTGAAGCTTTCTTT. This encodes CASSSGQGEGTEAFF. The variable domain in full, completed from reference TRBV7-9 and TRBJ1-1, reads DTGVSQNPRHKITKRGQNVTFRCDPISEHNRLYWYRQTLGQGPEFLTYFQNEAQLEKSRLLSDRFSAERPKGSFSTLEIQRTEQGDSAMYLCASSSGQGEGTEAFFGQGTRLTVV.

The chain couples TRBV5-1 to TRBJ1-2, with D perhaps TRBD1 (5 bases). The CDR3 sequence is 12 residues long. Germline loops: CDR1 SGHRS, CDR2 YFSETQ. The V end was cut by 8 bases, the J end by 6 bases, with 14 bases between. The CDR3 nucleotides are TGCGCCAGTCGGCAGGGAGGGGATGGCTACACCTTC. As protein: CASRQGGDGYTF.

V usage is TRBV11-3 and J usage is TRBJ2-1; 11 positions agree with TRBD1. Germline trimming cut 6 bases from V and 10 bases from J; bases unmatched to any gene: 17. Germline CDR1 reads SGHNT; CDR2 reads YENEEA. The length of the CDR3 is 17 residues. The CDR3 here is CASSLSRTGGAGLEQFF. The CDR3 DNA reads TGTGCCAGCAGTTTGTCCCGGACAGGGGGCGCGGGACTGGAGCAGTTCTTC.

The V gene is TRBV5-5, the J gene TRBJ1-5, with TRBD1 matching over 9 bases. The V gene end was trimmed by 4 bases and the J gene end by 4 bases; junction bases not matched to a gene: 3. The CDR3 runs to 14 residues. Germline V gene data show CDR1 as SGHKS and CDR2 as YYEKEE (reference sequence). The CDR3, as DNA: TGTGCCAGCAGCCGCGGGACAGGGAATCAGCCCCAGCATTTT. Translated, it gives CASSRGTGNQPQHF.

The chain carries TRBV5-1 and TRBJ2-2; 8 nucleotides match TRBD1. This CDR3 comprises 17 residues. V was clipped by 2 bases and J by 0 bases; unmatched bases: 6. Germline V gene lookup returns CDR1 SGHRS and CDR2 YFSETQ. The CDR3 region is CASSLRAQGANTGELFF. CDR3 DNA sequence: TGCGCCAGCAGCTTACGGGCACAGGGGGCGAACACCGGGGAGCTGTTTTTT.

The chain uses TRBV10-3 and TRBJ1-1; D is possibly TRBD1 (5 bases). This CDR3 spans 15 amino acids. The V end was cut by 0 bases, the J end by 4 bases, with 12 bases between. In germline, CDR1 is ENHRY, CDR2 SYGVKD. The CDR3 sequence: CAISESRGSITEAFF. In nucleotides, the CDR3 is TGTGCCATCAGTGAGTCTCGGGGGTCAATCACTGAAGCTTTCTTT.

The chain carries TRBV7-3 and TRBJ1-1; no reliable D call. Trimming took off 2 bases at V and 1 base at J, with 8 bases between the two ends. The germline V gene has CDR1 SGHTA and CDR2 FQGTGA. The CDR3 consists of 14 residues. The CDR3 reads CASSLGQQNTEAFF. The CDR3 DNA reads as TGTGCCAGCAGCTTAGGGCAACAGAACACTGAAGCTTTCTTT.

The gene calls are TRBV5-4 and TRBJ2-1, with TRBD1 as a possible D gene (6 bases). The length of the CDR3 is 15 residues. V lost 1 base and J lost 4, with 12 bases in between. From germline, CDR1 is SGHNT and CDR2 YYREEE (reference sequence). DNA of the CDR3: TGTGCCAGCAGCTTGTTTGAGACAGGATACAATGAGCAGTTCTTC. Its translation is CASSLFETGYNEQFF. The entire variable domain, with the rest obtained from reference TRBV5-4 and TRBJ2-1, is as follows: ETGVTQSPTHLIKTRGQQVTLRCSSQSGHNTVSWYQQALGQGPQFIFQYYREEENGRGNFPPRFSGLQFPNYSSELNVNALELDDSALYLCASSLFETGYNEQFFGPGTRLTVL.

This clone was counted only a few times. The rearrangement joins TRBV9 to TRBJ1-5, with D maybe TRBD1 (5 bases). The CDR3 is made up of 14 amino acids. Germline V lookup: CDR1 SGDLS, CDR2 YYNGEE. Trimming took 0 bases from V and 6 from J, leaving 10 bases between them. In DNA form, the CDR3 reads TGTGCCAGCAGCGTAGCAGGGTTGGGTCAGCCCCAGCATTTT. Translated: CASSVAGLGQPQHF. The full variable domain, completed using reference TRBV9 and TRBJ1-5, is DSGVTQTPKHLITATGQRVTLRCSPRSGDLSVYWYQQSLDQGLQFLIQYYNGEERAKGNILERFSAQQFPDLHSELNLSSLELGDSALYFCASSVAGLGQPQHFGDGTRLSIL.

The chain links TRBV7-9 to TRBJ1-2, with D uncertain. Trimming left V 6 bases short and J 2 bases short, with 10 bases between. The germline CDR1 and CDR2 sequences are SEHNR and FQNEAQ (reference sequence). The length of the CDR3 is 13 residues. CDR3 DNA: TGTGCCAGCAGTTCATCAGGAAACTATGGCTACACCTTC. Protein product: CASSSSGNYGYTF.